Shown below are 13 T cell receptor beta chains from a single sample sequenced in a study of spatial heterogeneity in lung cancer. Study results and caveats: Within tumors, counts of expanded alpha and beta TCRs tracked tumor mutation counts.

TCRdb fed the 5' RACE reads into MiXCR, producing one record per CDR3 protein. The table shows some 10,000 distinct CDR3 sequences, with just under 6.5% occurring only once. Their recognized antigens are unknown. As for time point: sample taken at primary tumor resection. The specimen comprised lung tumor tissue, sampled at surgery. These receptors were obtained from a male donor with early-stage non-small cell lung cancer.

V gene TRBV28 combines with J gene TRBJ1-1, with D unclear. CDR3 length equals 12 residues. Trimming shortened V by 8 bases and J by 4 bases, and 11 bases separated the two germline ends. Germline V gene data show CDR1 as MDHEN and CDR2 as SYDVKM. CDR3 sequence reads: CASQTVSTEAFF. The CDR3 coding sequence is TGTGCCAGCCAAACGGTGTCCACTGAAGCTTTCTTT.

The rearrangement links TRBV18 to TRBJ2-7; 10 positions match TRBD1. V dropped 3 bases and J dropped 10; count of bases not matched to a gene: 6. The germline gives CDR1 KGHSH, CDR2 LQKENI. CDR3 length equals 13 residues. DNA for the CDR3: TGTGCCAGCTCACCCGGGACAGGGGACAGCCAGTACTTC. Protein sequence: CASSPGTGDSQYF.

This clonotype was seen many times. V and J are TRBV19 and TRBJ2-1; perhaps TRBD1 as D (6 bases). V lost 3 bases and J lost 0, with 6 bases in between. CDR1 and CDR2 from the germline V gene are LNHDA and SQIVND (reference sequence). The CDR3 runs 14 residues. Here the CDR3 reads CASSIRGSYNEQFF. The CDR3 DNA reads as TGTGCCAGTAGTATCAGGGGCTCCTACAATGAGCAGTTCTTC. Based on the CDR3 plus reference TRBV19 and TRBJ2-1, the full variable domain is DGGITQSPKYLFRKEGQNVTLSCEQNLNHDAMYWYRQDPGQGLRLIYYSQIVNDFQKGDIAEGYSVSREKKESFPLTVTSAQKNPTAFYLCASSIRGSYNEQFFGPGTRLTVL.

Ten or more counts support this clonotype. The chain links TRBV18 to TRBJ1-4; D is unclear. Germline V CDR1 and CDR2: KGHSH, LQKENI. Trimming removed 8 bases from V and 2 bases from J, with 9 bases in between. The CDR3 runs to 13 residues. CDR3 DNA sequence: TGTGCCAGCCGGGCAAAGACTAATGAAAAACTGTTTTTT. Translating gives CASRAKTNEKLFF.

This clonotype was seen at least ten times. The chain combines TRBV2 with TRBJ2-1; TRBD2 matches 7 bases. The V gene end was trimmed by 3 bases and the J gene end by 8 bases; junction bases not matched to a gene: 10. This CDR3 contains 15 residues. The V gene's germline CDR1 is SNHLY and CDR2 FYNNEI. For the CDR3, the DNA is TGTGCCAGCAGTGATGATGGGGGAGGGCCCTATGAGCAGTTCTTC. It translates to CASSDDGGGPYEQFF.

The V gene is TRBV5-1, the J gene TRBJ2-7; TRBD2 aligns across 10 bases. The V gene's germline CDR1 is SGHRS and CDR2 YFSETQ. With V trimmed by 0 bases and J by 3 bases, 6 bases remained unmatched. The CDR3 covers 16 residues. CDR3 residues: CASSLATSGLIYEQYF. The CDR3 region has the DNA TGCGCCAGCAGCTTGGCGACTAGCGGGCTGATCTACGAGCAGTACTTC.

The gene calls are TRBV7-9 and TRBJ2-4, with D unclear. Germline assignment: CDR1 SEHNR and CDR2 FQNEAQ (reference sequence). The CDR3 length is 13 residues. Trimming took 3 bases from V and 6 from J, leaving 9 bases between them. The CDR3 is CASSFNDGNIQYF. CDR3 DNA: TGTGCCAGCAGCTTTAACGACGGAAACATTCAGTACTTC.

The sample holds many counts of this clonotype. This chain uses TRBV4-2 with TRBJ2-7; the D gene could be TRBD1 or TRBD2 (5 bases each). CDR3 size: 14 residues. Trimming stripped 1 base from V and 1 base from J, with 8 bases between. Germline-derived CDR1 and CDR2 are LGHNA and YNFKEQ. CDR3 in amino acids: CASSQVEGSYEQYF. In DNA form, the CDR3 reads TGTGCCAGCAGCCAAGTAGAGGGGTCCTACGAGCAGTACTTC.

This clonotype was counted many times. V is TRBV6-6 and J is TRBJ1-1; no reliable D call. V lost 7 bases to trimming and J lost 4 bases, with 13 bases between them. The CDR3 loop spans 13 amino acids. Germline V lookup: CDR1 MNHNY, CDR2 SVGAGI (reference sequence). CDR3: CASTIQKGTEAFF. As DNA, the CDR3 is TGTGCCAGCACCATACAGAAGGGCACTGAAGCTTTCTTT.

This clonotype was seen many times. The chain links TRBV28 to TRBJ2-5; 10 bases fit TRBD2. The V segment lost 5 bases and the J segment 2 bases; nucleotides outside the gene matches: 5. Germline V lookup: CDR1 MDHEN, CDR2 SYDVKM. The CDR3 is made up of 15 amino acids. CDR3: CASSKREGIQETQYF. The CDR3 nucleotides read TGTGCCAGCAGTAAGCGGGAGGGTATTCAAGAGACCCAGTACTTC.

This clonotype was recorded many times. DNA of the CDR3: TGCAGTGCTACCTGGCAGTTGGGGCAGTTCTTC. Protein product: CSATWQLGQFF. The chain uses TRBV20-1 and TRBJ2-1; D is ambiguous. Trimming pared 4 bases from V and 12 bases from J, leaving 13 bases between. Germline values: CDR1 DFQATT, CDR2 SNEGSKA (reference sequence). This CDR3 contains 11 residues.

This clonotype was found many times. The chain links TRBV5-8 to TRBJ2-7, with TRBD2 as a possible D gene (5 bases). The CDR3 is 14 residues long. Germline CDR1 SGHTS, CDR2 YDEGEE. The V end lost 5 bases, the J end lost 3 bases, and 15 bases lay between the germline ends. CDR3 amino acids: CASSSGLPLYEQYF. Written as DNA, the CDR3 is TGTGCCAGCAGTTCCGGACTGCCCCTCTACGAGCAGTACTTC.

This clonotype was detected ten times or more. The rearrangement joins TRBV12-3 or TRBV12-4 to TRBJ1-6; D perhaps matches TRBD1 (5 bases). Deletions cut 2 bases from V and 5 bases from J, with 13 bases between. The CDR3 extends over 16 amino acids. CDR3 sequence reads: CASSLSGPGDNSPLHF. CDR3 bases: TGTGCCAGCAGTTTATCGGGACCGGGAGATAATTCACCCCTCCACTTT.